The rows below give T cell receptor beta chains drawn from one sample of a study of blood T cell repertoires in COVID-19. TCRdb's copy holds only in-frame clones and misses some; the assay was immunoSEQ multiplex PCR. The table has around 480,000 clones, around 90% seen once. Input material: PBMCs or T cells enriched from blood (not recorded which). The receptors derive from a young woman who had recovered from COVID-19. Each CDR3 is given with its conserved first and last residue. The order of the fields is D gene, J gene, clone size, V gene, CDR3 DNA, CDR3 protein. A D gene is named only where the DNA matches it firmly. Only some rows state a clone size, as once, few, many or a class for expanded clones.

TRBD2,TRBJ2-5,NA,TRBV27,TGTGCCAGCAGCCGACTAGCGGGGGGGCTGTGGACCCAGTACTTC,CASSRLAGGLWTQYF
TRBD1,TRBJ1-1,NA,TRBV9,TGTGCCAGCAGCGAGGGACAGGGGGGCGTAAGGGCCACTGAAGCTTTCTTT,CASSEGQGGVRATEAFF
NA,TRBJ1-2,NA,TRBV7-2,TGTGCCAGCAGCTTGAGGGGGTTCGGCTATGGCTACACCTTC,CASSLRGFGYGYTF
NA,TRBJ1-1,NA,TRBV4-1,TGCGCCAGCAGCCAAGTGGGACTCCTCTGGGAGATTGCTTTCTTT,CASSQVGLLWEIAFF
TRBD1,TRBJ1-1,once,TRBV30,TGTGCCTGGAGTCCTCAAGGACAGGGTGGGGCTGAAGCTTTCTTT,CAWSPQGQGGAEAFF
TRBD1,TRBJ1-2,NA,TRBV6-1,TGTGCCAGCAGTGAAGAGTACGGGGACAGAGATGGCTACACCTTC,CASSEEYGDRDGYTF
TRBD2,TRBJ2-6,NA,TRBV18,TGTGCCAGCTCACAGGGAGGGGCTGGGGCCAACGTCCTGACTTTC,CASSQGGAGANVLTF
TRBD2,TRBJ2-5,NA,TRBV5-1,TGCGCCAGCAGCTCTAGCGGGGGGGCCGGGGAAGAGACCCAGTACTTC,CASSSSGGAGEETQYF
NA,TRBJ2-1,NA,TRBV7-8,TGTGCCAGCAGCTTAGAACGGGGTCGGGATGAGCAGTTCTTC,CASSLERGRDEQFF
TRBD2,TRBJ2-1,NA,TRBV24-1,TGTGCCACCAGTGACCCAACTAGCGGGGACTACAATGAGCAGTTCTTC,CATSDPTSGDYNEQFF